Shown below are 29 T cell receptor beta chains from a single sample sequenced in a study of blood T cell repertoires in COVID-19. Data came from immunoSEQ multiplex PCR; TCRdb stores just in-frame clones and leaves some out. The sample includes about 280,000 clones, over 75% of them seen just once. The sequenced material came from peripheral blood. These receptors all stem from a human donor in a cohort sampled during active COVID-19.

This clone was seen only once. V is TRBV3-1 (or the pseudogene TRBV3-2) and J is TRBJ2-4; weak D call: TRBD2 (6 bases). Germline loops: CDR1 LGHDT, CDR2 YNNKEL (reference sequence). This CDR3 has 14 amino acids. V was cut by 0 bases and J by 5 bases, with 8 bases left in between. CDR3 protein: CASSQDTGENIQYF. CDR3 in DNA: TGTGCCAGCAGCCAAGATACGGGGGAAAACATTCAGTACTTC.

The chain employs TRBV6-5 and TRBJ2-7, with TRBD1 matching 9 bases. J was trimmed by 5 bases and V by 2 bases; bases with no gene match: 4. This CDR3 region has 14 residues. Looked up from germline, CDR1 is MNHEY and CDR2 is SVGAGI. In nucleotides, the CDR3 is TGTGCCAGCAGTTACGGGACAGGGAAGGACGAGCAGTACTTC. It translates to CASSYGTGKDEQYF.

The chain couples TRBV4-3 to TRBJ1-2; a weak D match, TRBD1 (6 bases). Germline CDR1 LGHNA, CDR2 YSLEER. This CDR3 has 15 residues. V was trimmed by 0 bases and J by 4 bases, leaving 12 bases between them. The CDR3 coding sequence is TGCGCCAGCAGCCAAGATACGGGGGGCGGCTATGGCTACACCTTC. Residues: CASSQDTGGGYGYTF.

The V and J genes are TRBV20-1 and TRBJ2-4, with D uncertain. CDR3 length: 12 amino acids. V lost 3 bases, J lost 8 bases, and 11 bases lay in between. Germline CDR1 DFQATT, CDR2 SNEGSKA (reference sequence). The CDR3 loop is CSASGLRDIQYF. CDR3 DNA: TGCAGTGCTAGTGGCCTCCGCGACATTCAGTACTTC.

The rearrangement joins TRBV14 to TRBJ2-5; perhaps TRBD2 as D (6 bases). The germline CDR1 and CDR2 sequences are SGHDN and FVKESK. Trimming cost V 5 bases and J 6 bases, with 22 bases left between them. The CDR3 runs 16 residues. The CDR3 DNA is TGTGCCAGCAGCAAGACCCCCGGACGAGGCGGGAAGACCCAGTACTTC. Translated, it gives CASSKTPGRGGKTQYF.

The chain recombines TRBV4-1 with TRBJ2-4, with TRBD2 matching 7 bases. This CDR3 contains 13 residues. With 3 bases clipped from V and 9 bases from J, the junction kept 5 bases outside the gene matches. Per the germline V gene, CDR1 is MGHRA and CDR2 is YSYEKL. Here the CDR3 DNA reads TGCGCCAGCAGCCATGGGGGGGGAAGCATTCAGTACTTC. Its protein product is CASSHGGGSIQYF.

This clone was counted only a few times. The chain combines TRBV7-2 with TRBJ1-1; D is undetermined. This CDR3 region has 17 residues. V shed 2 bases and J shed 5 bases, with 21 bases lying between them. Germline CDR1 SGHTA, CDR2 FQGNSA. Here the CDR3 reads CASSLPPGRAGGTEAFF. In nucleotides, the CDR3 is TGTGCCAGCAGCTTACCCCCTGGGAGGGCAGGAGGAACTGAAGCTTTCTTT.

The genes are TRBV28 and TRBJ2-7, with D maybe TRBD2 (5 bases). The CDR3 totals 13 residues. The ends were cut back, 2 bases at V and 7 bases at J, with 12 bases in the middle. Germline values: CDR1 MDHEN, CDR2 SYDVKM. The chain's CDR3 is CASSLRERREQYF. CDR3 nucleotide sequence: TGTGCCAGCAGTTTAAGGGAAAGGAGGGAGCAGTACTTC.

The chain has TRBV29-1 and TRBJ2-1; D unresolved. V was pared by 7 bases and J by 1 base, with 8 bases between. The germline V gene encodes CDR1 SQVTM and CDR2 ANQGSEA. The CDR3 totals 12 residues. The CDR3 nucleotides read TGCAGCGCGGCACTTTCCTACAATGAGCAGTTCTTC. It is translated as CSAALSYNEQFF.

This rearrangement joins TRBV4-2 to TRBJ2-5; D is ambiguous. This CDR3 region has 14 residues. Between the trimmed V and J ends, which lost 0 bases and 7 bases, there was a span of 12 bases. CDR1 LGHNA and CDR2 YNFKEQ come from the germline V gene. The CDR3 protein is CASSQDSGGGTQYF. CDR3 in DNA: TGTGCCAGCAGCCAAGATAGTGGCGGCGGGACCCAGTACTTC.

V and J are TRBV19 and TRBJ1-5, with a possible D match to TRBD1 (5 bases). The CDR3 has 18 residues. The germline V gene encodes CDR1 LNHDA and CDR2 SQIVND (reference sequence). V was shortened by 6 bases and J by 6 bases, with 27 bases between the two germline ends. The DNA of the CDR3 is TGTGCCAGTAGCATCTCGGACGGGGGAGGGCTGATTGGTCAGCCCCAGCATTTT. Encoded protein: CASSISDGGGLIGQPQHF.

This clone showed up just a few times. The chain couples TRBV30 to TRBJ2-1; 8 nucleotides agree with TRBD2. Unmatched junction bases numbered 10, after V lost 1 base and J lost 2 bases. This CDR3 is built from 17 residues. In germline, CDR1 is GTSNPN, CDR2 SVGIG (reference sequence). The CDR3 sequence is CAWSARGAGDPYNEQFF. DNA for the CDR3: TGTGCCTGGAGTGCTCGAGGAGCGGGAGATCCCTACAATGAGCAGTTCTTC. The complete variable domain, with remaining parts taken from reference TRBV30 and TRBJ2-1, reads SQTIHQWPATLVQPVGSPLSLECTVEGTSNPNLYWYRQAAGRGLQLLFYSVGIGQISSEVPQNLSASRPQDRQFILSSKKLLLSDSGFYLCAWSARGAGDPYNEQFFGPGTRLTVL.

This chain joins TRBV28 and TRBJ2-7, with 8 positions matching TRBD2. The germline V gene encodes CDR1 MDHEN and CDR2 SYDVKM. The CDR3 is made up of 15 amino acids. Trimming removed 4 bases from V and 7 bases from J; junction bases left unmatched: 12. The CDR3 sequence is CASSSHSGARREQYF. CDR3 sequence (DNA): TGTGCCAGCAGTTCCCATAGCGGGGCTCGTCGAGAGCAGTACTTC. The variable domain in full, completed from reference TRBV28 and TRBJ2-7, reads DVKVTQSSRYLVKRTGEKVFLECVQDMDHENMFWYRQDPGLGLRLIYFSYDVKMKEKGDIPEGYSVSREKKERFSLILESASTNQTSMYLCASSSHSGARREQYFGPGTRLTVT.

CDR3 amino acids: CASTLGGETQYF. CDR3 coding DNA: TGTGCCAGCACCTTGGGGGGAGAGACCCAGTACTTC. This sequence joins TRBV12-3 or TRBV12-4 and TRBJ2-5; D perhaps matches TRBD2 (6 bases). The germline V and J ends were trimmed by 7 bases and 4 bases, with 10 bases remaining between them. The CDR3 is 12 amino acids.

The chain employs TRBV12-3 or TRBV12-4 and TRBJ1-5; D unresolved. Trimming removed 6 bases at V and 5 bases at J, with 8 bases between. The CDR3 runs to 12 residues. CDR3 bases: TGTGCCAGCAGCTTCGCGCATCAGCCCCAGCATTTT. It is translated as CASSFAHQPQHF.

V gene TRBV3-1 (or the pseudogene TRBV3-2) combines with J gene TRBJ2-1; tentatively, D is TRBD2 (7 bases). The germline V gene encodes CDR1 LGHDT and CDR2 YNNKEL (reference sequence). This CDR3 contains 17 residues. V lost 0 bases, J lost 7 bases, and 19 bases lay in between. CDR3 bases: TGTGCCAGCAGCCAAGATCGGGGAGGGGGGGTACGGAATGAGCAGTTCTTC. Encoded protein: CASSQDRGGGVRNEQFF.

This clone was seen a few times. CDR3 nucleotides: TGTGCCAGCAGCTTGGGAGGTCGCAATGAAAAACTGTTTTTT. Protein product: CASSLGGRNEKLFF. The chain uses TRBV5-4 and TRBJ1-4; D gene uncertain. This CDR3 is 14 amino acids long. Per the germline V gene, CDR1 is SGHNT and CDR2 is YYREEE (reference sequence). Deletions cut 0 bases from V and 5 bases from J, with 8 bases between.

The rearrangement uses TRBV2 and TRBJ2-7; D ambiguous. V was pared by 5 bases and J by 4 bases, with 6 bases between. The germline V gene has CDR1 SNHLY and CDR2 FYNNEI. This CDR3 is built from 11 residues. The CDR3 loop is CASSPNYEQYF. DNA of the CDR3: TGTGCCAGCAGTCCTAATTACGAGCAGTACTTC.

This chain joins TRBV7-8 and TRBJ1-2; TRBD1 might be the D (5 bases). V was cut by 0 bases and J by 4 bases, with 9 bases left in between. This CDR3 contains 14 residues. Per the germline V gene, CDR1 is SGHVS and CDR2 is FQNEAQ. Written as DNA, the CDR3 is TGTGCCAGCAGCTTAGCAGGGGTAGGCTATGGCTACACCTTC. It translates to CASSLAGVGYGYTF.

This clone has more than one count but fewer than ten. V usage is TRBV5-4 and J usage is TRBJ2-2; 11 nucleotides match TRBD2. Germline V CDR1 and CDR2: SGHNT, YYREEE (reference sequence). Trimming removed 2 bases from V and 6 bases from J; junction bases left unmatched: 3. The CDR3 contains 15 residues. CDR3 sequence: CASSLLAGEAGELFF. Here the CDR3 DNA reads TGTGCCAGCAGCTTACTAGCGGGAGAGGCCGGGGAGCTGTTTTTT.

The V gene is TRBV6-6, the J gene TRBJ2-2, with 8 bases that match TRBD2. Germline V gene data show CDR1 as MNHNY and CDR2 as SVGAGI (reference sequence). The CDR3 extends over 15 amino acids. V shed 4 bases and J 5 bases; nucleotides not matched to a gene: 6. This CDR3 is CASSFPAGETGELFF. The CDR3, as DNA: TGTGCCAGCAGTTTCCCAGCGGGGGAAACCGGGGAGCTGTTTTTT.

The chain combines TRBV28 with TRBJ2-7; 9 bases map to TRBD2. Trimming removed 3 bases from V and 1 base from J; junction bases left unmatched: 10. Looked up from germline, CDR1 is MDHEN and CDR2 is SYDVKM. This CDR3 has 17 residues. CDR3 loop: CASSFNLILAGSYEQYF. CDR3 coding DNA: TGTGCCAGCAGTTTCAACCTTATCCTAGCGGGGTCCTACGAGCAGTACTTC.

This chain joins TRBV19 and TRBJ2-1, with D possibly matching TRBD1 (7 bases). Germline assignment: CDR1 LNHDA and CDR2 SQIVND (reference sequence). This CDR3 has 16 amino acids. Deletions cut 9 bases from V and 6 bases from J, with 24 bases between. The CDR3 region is CASTSGLPRGLNEQFF. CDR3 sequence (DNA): TGTGCCAGCACATCGGGACTCCCTAGGGGGCTCAATGAGCAGTTCTTC.

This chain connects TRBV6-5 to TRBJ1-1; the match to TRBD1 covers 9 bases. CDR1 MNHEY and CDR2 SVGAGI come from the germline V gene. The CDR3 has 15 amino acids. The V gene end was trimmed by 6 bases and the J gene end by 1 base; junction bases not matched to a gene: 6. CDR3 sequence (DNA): TGTGCCAGCAGCCCGGACAGGGGAGCGAACACTGAAGCTTTCTTT. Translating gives CASSPDRGANTEAFF.

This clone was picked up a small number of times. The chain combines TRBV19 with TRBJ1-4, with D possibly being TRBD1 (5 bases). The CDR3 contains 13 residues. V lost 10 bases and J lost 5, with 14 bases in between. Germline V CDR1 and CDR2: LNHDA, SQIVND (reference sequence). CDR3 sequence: CATGRGENEKLFF. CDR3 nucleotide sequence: TGTGCCACTGGGCGGGGGGAGAATGAAAAACTGTTTTTT.

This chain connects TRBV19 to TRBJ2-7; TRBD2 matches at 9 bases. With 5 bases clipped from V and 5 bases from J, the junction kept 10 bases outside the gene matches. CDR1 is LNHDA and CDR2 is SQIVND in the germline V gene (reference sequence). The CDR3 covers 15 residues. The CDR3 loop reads CASSLRTSVRNEQYF. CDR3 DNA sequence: TGTGCCAGTAGTCTTCGGACTAGCGTGAGAAACGAGCAGTACTTC.

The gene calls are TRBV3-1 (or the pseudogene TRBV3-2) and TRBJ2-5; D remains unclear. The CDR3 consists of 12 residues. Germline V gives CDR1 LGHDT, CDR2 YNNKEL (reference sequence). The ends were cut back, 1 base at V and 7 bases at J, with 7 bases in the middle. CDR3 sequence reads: CASSQAEVTQYF. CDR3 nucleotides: TGTGCCAGCAGCCAAGCAGAGGTGACCCAGTACTTC.

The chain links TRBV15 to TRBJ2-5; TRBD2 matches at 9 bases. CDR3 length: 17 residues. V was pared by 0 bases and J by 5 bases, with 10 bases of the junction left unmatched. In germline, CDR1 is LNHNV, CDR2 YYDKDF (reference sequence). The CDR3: CATSRELVAGVGETQYF. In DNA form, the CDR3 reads TGTGCCACCAGCAGAGAGTTGGTAGCGGGAGTGGGTGAGACCCAGTACTTC.

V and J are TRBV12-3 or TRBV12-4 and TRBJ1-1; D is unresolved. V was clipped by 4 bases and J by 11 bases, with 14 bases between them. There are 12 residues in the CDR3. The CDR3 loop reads CASSSRLAGAFF. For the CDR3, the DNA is TGTGCCAGCAGTTCCCGGTTAGCCGGGGCTTTCTTT.